Shown below are 14 T cell receptor beta chains from a single sample sequenced in a study of blood T cells in healthy people across ages. PCR was performed a second time for about 6 to 12 cycles using a sample-barcoded 5' primer and a J-beta primer mix. TCRdb ran MiXCR on the 5' RACE reads and lists one entry per CDR3 protein. In the table there are 1,100,000 or so distinct CDR3 sequences, 40% to 55% of which are singletons. The sample consisted of blood. These receptor sequences come from a woman aged 55-75 years in good health.

The chain is built from TRBV27 and TRBJ1-4; unclear D gene. The CDR3 length is 15 residues. V was cut by 3 bases and J by 0 bases, with 8 bases left in between. Looked up from germline, CDR1 is MNHEY and CDR2 is SMNVEV (reference sequence). CDR3 nucleotides: TGTGCCAGCAGTTTCTCCGTTGCAACTAATGAAAAACTGTTTTTT. Its protein product is CASSFSVATNEKLFF.

There are a few counts of this clonotype. The V call is TRBV7-3, the J call TRBJ2-3; 9 positions agree with TRBD2. The CDR3 totals 15 residues. The junction had 6 bases not matched to a gene; V was cut back by 1 base and J by 7 bases. From germline, CDR1 is SGHTA and CDR2 FQGTGA. CDR3 in DNA: TGTGCCAGCAGCTTAAGTCTAGCGGGGCTGAATACGCAGTATTTT. The encoded protein is CASSLSLAGLNTQYF.

This clonotype was detected only a few times. The V and J genes are TRBV9 and TRBJ2-1; 10 nucleotides line up with TRBD2. This CDR3 is 13 amino acids long. The V and J ends lost 10 bases and 7 bases, in that order; junction bases with no gene match: 8. Germline loops: CDR1 SGDLS, CDR2 YYNGEE. The CDR3 nucleotides are TGTGCCGGTCCGGGACTAGCGATAAATGAGCAGTTCTTC. It translates to CAGPGLAINEQFF.

Notes on this clonotype: The junction departs from the called germline gene at one end, perhaps through a read error. The CDR3 here is CASSHSLPGQGATNGQFF. The DNA for the CDR3 is TGCGCCAGCAGCCACTCCTTACCCGGACAGGGGGCAACCAATGGGCAGTTCTTC. The rearrangement joins TRBV5-1 to TRBJ2-1, with 11 nucleotides matching TRBD1. Germline V gene sequence: CDR1 SGHRS, CDR2 YFSETQ. This CDR3 is 18 amino acids long.

The genes are TRBV7-2 and TRBJ2-1; D might be TRBD2 (7 bases). The CDR3 contains 16 residues. Germline V CDR1 and CDR2: SGHTA, FQGNSA. V gave up 5 bases and J gave up 1 base, with 15 bases separating them. The CDR3 loop reads CASSGGGRRSYNEQFF. The CDR3 DNA follows: TGTGCCAGCAGCGGCGGGGGCCGTCGATCCTACAATGAGCAGTTCTTC.

Of note for this clonotype: This may stem from a read error, because a much larger clone lies one nucleotide away. This chain connects TRBV25-1 to TRBJ2-5, with TRBD2 as a possible D gene (5 bases). The V end lost 4 bases, the J end lost 11 bases, and 29 bases lay between the germline ends. Germline CDR1 and CDR2: MGHDK and SYGVNS. This CDR3 spans 17 amino acids. CDR3 sequence reads: CASSGPSNTYIYNEQYF. The DNA of the CDR3 is TGTGCCAGCAGTGGTCCTAGCAACACTTACATCTACAATGAGCAGTACTTC.

This chain links TRBV2 with TRBJ1-1; D perhaps matches TRBD1 (6 bases). The CDR3 has 13 amino acids. V lost 5 bases and J lost 5, with 12 bases in between. Germline V gene sequence: CDR1 SNHLY, CDR2 FYNNEI. The CDR3 sequence: CASSSPGETEAFF. CDR3 sequence (DNA): TGTGCCAGCAGTTCCCCAGGGGAAACTGAAGCTTTCTTT.

This chain uses TRBV20-1 with TRBJ2-1; TRBD2 matches at 9 bases. Trimming took 0 bases from V and 12 from J; bases not matched to a gene: 15. Germline-derived CDR1 and CDR2 are DFQATT and SNEGSKA (reference sequence). CDR3 length equals 16 residues. CDR3 sequence reads: CSARETETSGRGGQFF. Written as DNA, the CDR3 is TGCAGTGCTAGAGAAACGGAGACTAGCGGTCGAGGTGGGCAGTTCTTC.

V usage is TRBV27 and J usage is TRBJ2-1; weak D call: TRBD1 (6 bases). CDR3 size: 15 residues. The germline gives CDR1 MNHEY, CDR2 SMNVEV (reference sequence). Trimming left V 6 bases short and J 5 bases short, with 17 bases between. CDR3 DNA: TGTGCCAGCAGCCAAGGGGGAAATCGGGACAATGAGCAGTTCTTC. Protein sequence: CASSQGGNRDNEQFF.

There are a few counts of this clonotype. The chain recombines TRBV7-9 with TRBJ1-1; D not certain. Germline V gene lookup returns CDR1 SEHNR and CDR2 FQNEAQ (reference sequence). V was pared by 1 base and J by 0 bases, with 6 bases between. The CDR3 covers 14 residues. The CDR3 here is CASSLVQMNTEAFF. DNA of the CDR3: TGTGCCAGCAGCTTAGTTCAGATGAACACTGAAGCTTTCTTT.

The chain recombines TRBV15 with TRBJ2-1; 11 nucleotides align to TRBD2. J was trimmed by 7 bases and V by 3 bases; bases with no gene match: 8. Germline assignment: CDR1 LNHNV and CDR2 YYDKDF (reference sequence). There are 16 residues in the CDR3. The CDR3 here is CATSRGGLAVDNEQFF. The CDR3 DNA reads TGTGCCACCAGCAGGGGGGGACTAGCGGTGGATAATGAGCAGTTCTTC.

V usage is TRBV15 and J usage is TRBJ1-4; D possibly corresponds to TRBD1 (6 bases). The CDR3 extends over 16 amino acids. CDR1 LNHNV and CDR2 YYDKDF come from the germline V gene (reference sequence). V was trimmed by 3 bases and J by 4 bases, leaving 15 bases between them. CDR3 sequence: CATSRAPDSFNEKLFF. In DNA form, the CDR3 reads TGTGCCACCAGCAGGGCCCCGGACAGTTTTAATGAAAAACTGTTTTTT.

The chain is built from TRBV20-1 and TRBJ2-6, with 9 nucleotides matching TRBD1. The V segment lost 1 base and the J segment 4 bases; nucleotides outside the gene matches: 5. This CDR3 contains 16 residues. Germline V gene data show CDR1 as DFQATT and CDR2 as SNEGSKA (reference sequence). The CDR3 bases are TGCAGTGCTAGAGGGGGACAGGGCATCGGGGCCAACGTCCTGACTTTC. Its translation is CSARGGQGIGANVLTF.

Concerning this clonotype: A much larger clone differs from this one at a single base, so this may be a read error. The rearrangement links TRBV29-1 to TRBJ2-7; 15 bases align to TRBD2. The CDR3 is 16 residues long. V lost 4 bases and J lost 8; bases outside the gene matches: 12. Germline-derived CDR1 and CDR2 are SQVTM and ANQGSEA. The CDR3 spells CSVGTSGRARAGKQYF. DNA for the CDR3: TGCAGCGTTGGGACTAGCGGGAGGGCCCGTGCTGGCAAGCAGTACTTC.